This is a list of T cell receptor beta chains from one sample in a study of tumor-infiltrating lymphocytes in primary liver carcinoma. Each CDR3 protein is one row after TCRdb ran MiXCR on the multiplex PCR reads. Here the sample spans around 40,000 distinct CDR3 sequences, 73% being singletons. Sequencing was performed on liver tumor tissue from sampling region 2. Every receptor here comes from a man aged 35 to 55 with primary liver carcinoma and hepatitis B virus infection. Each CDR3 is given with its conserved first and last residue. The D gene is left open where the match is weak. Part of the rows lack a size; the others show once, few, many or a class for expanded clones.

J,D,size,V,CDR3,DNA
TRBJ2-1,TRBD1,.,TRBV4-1,CASTQGQGCWDEQFF,TGCGCCAGCACCCAAGGACAGGGGTGTTGGGATGAGCAGTTCTTC
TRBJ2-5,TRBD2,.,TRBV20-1,CSARDMGGPKETQYF,TGCAGTGCTAGAGATATGGGAGGGCCTAAGGAGACCCAGTACTTC
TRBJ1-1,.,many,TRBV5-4,CASRIGLNTEAFF,TGTGCCAGCAGAATAGGGTTGAACACTGAAGCTTTCTTT
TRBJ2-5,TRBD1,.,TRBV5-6,CASSEGQDYYEETQYF,TGTGCCAGCAGCGAGGGACAGGACTATTACGAAGAGACCCAGTACTTC
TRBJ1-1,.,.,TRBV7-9,CTSSLSASTEAFF,TGTACCAGCAGCTTATCCGCGAGCACTGAAGCTTTCTTT
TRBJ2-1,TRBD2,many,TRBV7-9,CASSLVAGGRNEQFF,TGTGCCAGCAGCTTAGTGGCGGGAGGGAGGAATGAGCAGTTCTTC
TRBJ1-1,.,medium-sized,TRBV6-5,CASLKNTEAFF,TGTGCCAGCCTAAAGAATACTGAAGCTTTCTTT
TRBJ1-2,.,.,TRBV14,CASSQVTGTTYGYTF,TGTGCCAGCAGCCAAGTAACCGGGACAACCTATGGCTACACCTTC
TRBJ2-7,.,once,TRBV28,CTSSFGVYTIAEQYF,TGTACCAGCAGTTTCGGGGTCTACACAATAGCCGAGCAGTACTTC
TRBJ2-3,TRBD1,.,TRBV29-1,CGLEDFTGGRDTQYF,TGCGGCCTTGAAGATTTTACAGGGGGAAGAGATACGCAGTATTTT
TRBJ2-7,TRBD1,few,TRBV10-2,CAISETGGGYEQYF,TGCGCCATCTCCGAGACAGGGGGAGGATACGAGCAGTACTTC
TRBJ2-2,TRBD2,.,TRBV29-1,CSVLGPGPSGVLFF,TGTAGCGTCCTCGGTCCGGGACCCAGCGGGGTGCTGTTTTTT
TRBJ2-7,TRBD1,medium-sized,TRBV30,CAWSNTGTGDEQYF,TGTGCCTGGAGTAATACCGGGACAGGGGACGAGCAGTACTTC
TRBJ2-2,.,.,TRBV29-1,CSVDTQGNTRELFF,TGTAGCGTTGATACGCAGGGGAACACCCGGGAGTTGTTTTTT
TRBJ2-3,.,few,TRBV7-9,CASSSFGGQYF,TGTGCCAGCAGCTCATTCGGGGGGCAGTATTTC
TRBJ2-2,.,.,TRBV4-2,CASSQGGLTGDFGELFF,TGTGCCAGCAGCCAAGGGGGCCTAACGGGAGATTTTGGGGAGCTGTTTTTC
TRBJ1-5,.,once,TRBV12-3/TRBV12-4,CASSKTRGLAEGPDTQHF,TGTGCCAGCAGCAAAACCCGGGGACTAGCGGAAGGGCCAGATACGCAGCATTTT
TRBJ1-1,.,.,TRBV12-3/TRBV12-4,CASSSGRLLTEALF,TGTGCCAGCAGTTCGGGCCGGCTCCTCACTGAAGCTCTCTTC
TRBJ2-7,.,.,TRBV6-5,CASGLTGSYEQYF,TGCGCCAGCGGTCTTACAGGGAGCTACGAGCAGTACTTC
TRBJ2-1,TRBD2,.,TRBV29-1,CSGGTSWYNEQLF,TGCAGCGGGGGGACTAGCTGGTACAATGAGCAGTTATTC
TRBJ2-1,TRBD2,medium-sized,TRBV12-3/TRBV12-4,CASSLYVLAGDNEQFF,TGTGCCAGCAGTTTATATGTGCTAGCGGGGGACAATGAGCAGTTCTTC
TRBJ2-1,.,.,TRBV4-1,CASGPELAGAYNGQFF,TGCGCCAGCGGCCCCGAACTAGCTGGGGCTTACAATGGGCAGTTCTTC
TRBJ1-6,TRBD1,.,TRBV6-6,CASTHAGGSSPLHF,TGTGCCAGCACCCACGCAGGGGGAAGTTCGCCCCTCCACTTT
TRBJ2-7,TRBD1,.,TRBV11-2,CASSLLWTGENEQHF,TGTGCCAGTAGCTTACTATGGACAGGAGAAAACGAGCAGCACTTC
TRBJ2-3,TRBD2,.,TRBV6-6,CASGSLGLAGSIDTQYF,TGTGCCAGCGGTTCCCTGGGTTTAGCGGGGAGCATAGATACGCAGTATTTT
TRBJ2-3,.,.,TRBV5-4,CVSSLPERGTDTQYF,TGTGTCAGCAGCTTGCCAGAAAGGGGTACAGATACGCAGTATTTT
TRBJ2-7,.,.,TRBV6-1,CASSLWTAISYEQYF,TGTGCCAGCAGCCTGTGGACGGCCATATCCTACGAGCAGTACTTC
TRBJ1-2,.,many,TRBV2,CASSGGRIYGYTF,TGTGCCAGCAGTGGGGGCAGAATCTATGGCTACACCTTC
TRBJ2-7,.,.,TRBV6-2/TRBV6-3,CAGSLDATYEHYF,TGTGCCGGCAGTTTGGACGCTACCTACGAGCACTACTTC
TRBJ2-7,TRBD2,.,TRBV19,CASSMREAFYEQYF,TGTGCCAGTAGTATGCGGGAGGCGTTTTACGAGCAGTACTTC
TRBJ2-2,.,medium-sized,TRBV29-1,CSVGLGWGMTGELFF,TGCAGCGTTGGTTTAGGGTGGGGGATGACCGGGGAGCTGTTTTTT
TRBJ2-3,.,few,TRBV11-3,CASSLAHRDTQYF,TGTGCCAGCAGCTTAGCCCACAGAGATACGCAGTATTTT
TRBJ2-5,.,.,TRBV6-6,CTSSYSGQQETQYF,TGTACCAGCAGTTACTCTGGACAGCAAGAGACCCAGTACTTC
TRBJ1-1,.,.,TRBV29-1,CSVPAGCGMNTEAFF,TGCAGCGTTCCCGCAGGGTGTGGCATGAACACTGAAGCTTTCTTT
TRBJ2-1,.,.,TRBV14,CVSSQILDTSEQFF,TGTGTCAGCAGCCAAATTCTCGACACCAGTGAGCAGTTCTTC
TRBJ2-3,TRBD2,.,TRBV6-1,CTSSELAGGSDTQYF,TGTACCAGCAGTGAATTAGCGGGAGGGTCAGATACGCAGTATTTT
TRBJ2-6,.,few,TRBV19,CASSIKGTSGANVLTF,TGTGCCAGTAGTATAAAAGGGACCTCTGGGGCCAACGTCCTGACTTTC
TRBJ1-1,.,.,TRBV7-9,CASSQPGLPWGTEAFF,TGTGCCAGTAGCCAGCCGGGACTTCCATGGGGCACTGAAGCTTTCTTT
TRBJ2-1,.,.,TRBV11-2,CASDFSGPLDNEQFF,TGTGCCAGCGACTTTAGTGGGCCACTCGACAATGAGCAGTTCTTC
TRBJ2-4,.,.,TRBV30,CDVESSVAKNIQYF,TGTGACGTGGAGAGTTCGGTAGCCAAAAACATACAGTACTTC
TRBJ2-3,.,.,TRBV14,CARSLRSSDRQYF,TGTGCCAGGAGCCTCAGGAGTTCAGATAGGCAGTATTTT
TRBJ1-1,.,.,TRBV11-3,CASSTGPNNEAFF,TGTGCCAGCAGCACAGGTCCGAACAACGAAGCTTTCTTT
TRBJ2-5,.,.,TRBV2,CASISLYETQYF,TGTGCCAGCATTAGTCTATACGAGACCCAGTACTTC
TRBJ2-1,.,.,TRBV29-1,CNVALGETYNEQFF,TGTAACGTCGCCCTCGGTGAAACCTACAATGAGCAGTTCTTC
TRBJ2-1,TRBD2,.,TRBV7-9,CVSSSGTSGNEQFF,TGTGTCAGCAGCTCCGGTACTAGCGGCAATGAGCAATTCTTC
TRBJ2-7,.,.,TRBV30,CAWNVGGIGEEHYF,TGTGCCTGGAATGTCGGCGGGATAGGTGAAGAGCATTACTTC
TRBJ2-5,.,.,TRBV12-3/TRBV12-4,CTSSLRLETQYF,TGTACCAGCAGCCTTCGTCTAGAGACCCAGTACTTC
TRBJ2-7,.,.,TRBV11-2,CVSRLSYEQYF,TGCGTCAGCCGCTTATCCTATGAGCAGTACTTC
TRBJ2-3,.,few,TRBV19,CASSDTGKADTQYF,TGTGCCAGTAGTGATACAGGGAAAGCAGATACGCAGTATTTT
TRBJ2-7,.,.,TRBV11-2,CTSSSIKNSYEQYF,TGTACCAGCAGCTCTATCAAGAACTCCTACGAGCAGTACTTC
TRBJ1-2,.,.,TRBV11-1,CASSPRTDYGYTF,TGTGCCAGCAGCCCCAGGACAGACTATGGCTACACCTTC
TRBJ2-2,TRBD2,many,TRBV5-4,CASSFLQAGGTGELFF,TGTGCCAGCAGCTTCCTTCAAGCGGGAGGAACCGGGGAGCTGTTTTTT
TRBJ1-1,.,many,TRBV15,CATSEPGLNTEAFF,TGTGCCACCAGCGAACCGGGTCTGAACACTGAAGCTTTCTTT
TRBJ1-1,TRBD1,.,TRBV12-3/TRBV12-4,CANILGQENTEAFF,TGTGCCAACATCCTAGGACAGGAGAACACTGAAGCTTTCTTT
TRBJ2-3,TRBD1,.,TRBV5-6,CASSFSGTGRRRYVVF,TGTGCCAGCAGCTTCTCCGGGACAGGCCGGAGAAGATACGTAGTATTT
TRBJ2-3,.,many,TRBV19,CASRPGTSIDTQYF,TGTGCCAGTAGGCCCGGGACTTCGATAGATACGCAGTATTTT
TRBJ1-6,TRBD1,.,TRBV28,CASQPGTGGETENSPLYF,TGTGCCAGTCAACCCGGGACAGGGGGCGAGACGGAGAATTCACCCCTCTACTTT
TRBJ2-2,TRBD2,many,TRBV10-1,CASSDDLAGNTGELFF,TGCGCCAGCAGCGATGACTTAGCGGGGAACACCGGGGAGCTGTTTTTT
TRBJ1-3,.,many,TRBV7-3,CASGQGNTIYF,TGTGCCAGCGGGCAGGGAAACACCATATATTTT